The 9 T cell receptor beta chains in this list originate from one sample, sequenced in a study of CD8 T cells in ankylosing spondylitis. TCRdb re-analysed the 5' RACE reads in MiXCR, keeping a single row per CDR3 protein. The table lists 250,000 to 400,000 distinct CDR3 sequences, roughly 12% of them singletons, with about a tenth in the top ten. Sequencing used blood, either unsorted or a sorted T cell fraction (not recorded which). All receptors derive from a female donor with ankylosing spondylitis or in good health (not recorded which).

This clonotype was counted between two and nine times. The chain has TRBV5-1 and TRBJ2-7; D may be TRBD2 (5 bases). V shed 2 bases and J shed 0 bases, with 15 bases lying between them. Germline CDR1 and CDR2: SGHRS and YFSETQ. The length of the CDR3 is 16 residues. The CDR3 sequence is CASSFRSVASSYEQYF. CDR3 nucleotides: TGCGCCAGCAGCTTTCGCTCGGTAGCGTCCTCCTACGAGCAGTACTTC.

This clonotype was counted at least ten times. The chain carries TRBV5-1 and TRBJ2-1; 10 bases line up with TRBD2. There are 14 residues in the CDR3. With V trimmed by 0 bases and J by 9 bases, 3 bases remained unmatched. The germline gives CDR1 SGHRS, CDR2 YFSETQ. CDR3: CASSLGSGGSEQFF. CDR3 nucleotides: TGCGCCAGCAGCTTGGGTAGCGGGGGGTCTGAGCAGTTCTTC.

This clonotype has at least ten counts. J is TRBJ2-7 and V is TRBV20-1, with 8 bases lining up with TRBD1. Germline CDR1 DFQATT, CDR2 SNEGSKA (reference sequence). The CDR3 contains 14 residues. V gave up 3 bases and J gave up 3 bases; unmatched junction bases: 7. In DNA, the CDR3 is TGCAGTGCTAGGGGCGGACAGGGTATCTACGAGCAGTACTTC. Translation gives CSARGGQGIYEQYF.

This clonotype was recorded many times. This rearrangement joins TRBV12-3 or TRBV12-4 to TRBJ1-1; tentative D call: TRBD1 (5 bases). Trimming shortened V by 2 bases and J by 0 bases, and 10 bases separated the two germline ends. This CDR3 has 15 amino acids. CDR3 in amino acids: CASSLTQAMNTEAFF. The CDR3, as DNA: TGTGCCAGCAGTTTAACACAGGCGATGAACACTGAAGCTTTCTTT.

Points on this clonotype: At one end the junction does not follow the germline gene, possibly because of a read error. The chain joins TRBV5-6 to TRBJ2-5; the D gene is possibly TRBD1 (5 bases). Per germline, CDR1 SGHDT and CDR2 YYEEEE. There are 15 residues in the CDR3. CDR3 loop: CVSSPIETESETQYF. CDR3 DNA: TGTGTCAGCAGCCCCATCGAGACAGAATCAGAGACCCAGTACTTC.

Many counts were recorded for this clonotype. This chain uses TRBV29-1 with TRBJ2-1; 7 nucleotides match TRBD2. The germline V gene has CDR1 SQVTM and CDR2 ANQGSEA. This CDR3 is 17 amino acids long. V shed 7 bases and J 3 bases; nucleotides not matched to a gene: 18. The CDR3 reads CSGREGRESLLYNEQFF. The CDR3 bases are TGCAGCGGGAGAGAGGGGCGGGAGTCTCTCCTCTACAATGAGCAGTTCTTC.

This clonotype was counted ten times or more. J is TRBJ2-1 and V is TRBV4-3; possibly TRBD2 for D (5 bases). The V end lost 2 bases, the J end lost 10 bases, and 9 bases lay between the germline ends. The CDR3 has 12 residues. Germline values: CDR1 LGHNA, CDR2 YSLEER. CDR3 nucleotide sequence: TGCGCCAGCAGCCAACTTACGGGAGAGCAGTTCTTC. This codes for CASSQLTGEQFF.

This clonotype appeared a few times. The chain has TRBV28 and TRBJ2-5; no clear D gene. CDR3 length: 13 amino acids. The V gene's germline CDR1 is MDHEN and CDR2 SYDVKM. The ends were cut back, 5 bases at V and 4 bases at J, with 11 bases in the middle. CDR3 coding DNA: TGTGCCAGCAGTAGTTTCAAGGGAGAGACCCAGTACTTC. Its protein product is CASSSFKGETQYF.

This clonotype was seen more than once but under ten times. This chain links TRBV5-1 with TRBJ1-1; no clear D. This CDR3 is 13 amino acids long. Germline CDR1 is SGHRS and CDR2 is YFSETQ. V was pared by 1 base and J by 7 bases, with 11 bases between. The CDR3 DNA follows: TGCGCCAGCAGCTTGACGGGGAGCAATGAAGCTTTCTTT. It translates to CASSLTGSNEAFF.